The present TCR beta chain was sequenced within a study of response to subunit inactivated influenza vaccine. Trimming left V 6 bases short and J 13 bases short, with 16 bases between. This CDR3 contains 13 residues. The germline V gene encodes CDR1 ENHRY and CDR2 SYGVKD. Study conclusions and caveats: There was a suggestion from the authors that each seasonal influenza vaccination recruits few new T cells.

This clonotype was seen only a few times. Its antigen is as yet unknown. TCRdb recomputed calls from the RT-PCR reads with MiXCR, one row per CDR3 protein. The sample lists hundreds of thousands of distinct CDR3 sequences, roughly 27% occurring once. V and J are TRBV10-3 and TRBJ1-6; perhaps TRBD1 as D (5 bases). Sequences were derived from CD4+ T cells sorted from PBMCs, sampled 4 to 6 days after vaccination. The clonotype was recovered from a man aged 50-60 years who received an inactivated influenza vaccine. The CDR3 loop is CAIRTAVTSPLHF. CDR3 nucleotide sequence: TGTGCCATCAGGACAGCGGTTACGTCTCCCCTCCACTTT.